Sequencing of this T cell receptor (beta chain) was carried out in a study of cytomegalovirus exposure and HLA in healthy donors. About the study: As released early, the data held roughly 85 million unique TCRs from HLA-typed donors.

PCR used 60 Vbeta primers and 13 Jbeta primers. Assay: immunoSEQ multiplex PCR; the TCRdb copy retains only in-frame clones and omits some. The top ten hold around 2.3% of the sample, which has 100,000 or so clones, roughly 84% seen once. General study points: The authors listed over 150 TCR beta chains as cytomegalovirus-associated.

Worth noting for this clone: Its target is not known.

Material: PBMCs. The sequence was collected from a man younger than 35 in good health and CMV-seronegative.

CDR3 sequence reads: CASSLGGANYGYTF. CDR3 in DNA: TGTGCCAGCAGTTTAGGCGGAGCTAACTATGGCTACACCTTC. The chain recombines TRBV28 with TRBJ1-2; no clear D gene. This CDR3 spans 14 amino acids. V gave up 2 bases and J gave up 0 bases, with 7 bases separating them. Germline CDR1 and CDR2: MDHEN and SYDVKM.